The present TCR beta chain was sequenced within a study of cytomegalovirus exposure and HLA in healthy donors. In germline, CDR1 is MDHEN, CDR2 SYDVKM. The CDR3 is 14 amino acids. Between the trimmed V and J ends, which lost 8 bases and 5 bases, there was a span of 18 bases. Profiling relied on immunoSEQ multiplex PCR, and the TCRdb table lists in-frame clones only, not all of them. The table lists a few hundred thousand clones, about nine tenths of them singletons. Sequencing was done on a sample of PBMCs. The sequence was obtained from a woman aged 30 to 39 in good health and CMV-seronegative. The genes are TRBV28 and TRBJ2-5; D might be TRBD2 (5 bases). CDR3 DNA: TGTGCCAGCGCAGACACGGGGTCCTGGGAGACCCAGTACTTC. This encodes CASADTGSWETQYF.